One sample yielded the 25 T cell receptor beta chains listed below, sequenced in a study. MiXCR was run by TCRdb on the 5' RACE reads, yielding one entry per CDR3 protein. The sample has just under 65,000 distinct CDR3 sequences, under 25% seen once. The sequenced material came from memory CD4+ T cells sorted from a lymph node. This sample's subset: memory CD4+ T cells, CD4+CD45RO+CD25-. The source of these receptors is a female donor with breast cancer.

This clonotype was found many times. The chain uses TRBV6-6 and TRBJ2-7; 7 nucleotides align to TRBD1. The J segment lost 3 bases and the V segment lost 6 bases, leaving 11 bases of the junction unmatched. The CDR3 contains 15 residues. Germline CDR1 is MNHNY and CDR2 is SVGAGI (reference sequence). CDR3 residues: CASSPDRDSYYEQYF. CDR3 DNA: TGTGCCAGCAGCCCAGACCGGGACAGCTACTACGAGCAGTACTTC.

Comment on this clonotype: A single base separates this from a much larger clone, so it may be a read error. The rearrangement uses TRBV5-1 and TRBJ1-3; TRBD1 aligns across 7 bases. Germline lookup yields CDR1 SGHRS and CDR2 YFSETQ. The CDR3 is made up of 16 amino acids. CDR3 nucleotides: TGCGCCAGCAGCCCGGGACAGACTTACTCTGGAGACACCATATATTTT. Its protein product is CASSPGQTYSGDTIYF.

This clonotype was counted ten times or more. The CDR3 reads CASSPGGGMAYEQYF. DNA for the CDR3: TGTGCCAGCAGCCCGGGCGGGGGAATGGCCTACGAGCAGTACTTC. The chain couples TRBV11-2 to TRBJ2-7; 7 bases are a match to TRBD2. The CDR3 totals 15 residues. Trimming removed 5 bases from V and 2 bases from J; junction bases left unmatched: 9. Per the germline V gene, CDR1 is SGHAT and CDR2 is FQNNGV.

The rearrangement links TRBV9 to TRBJ1-3; D unresolved. CDR3 length: 14 amino acids. V lost 2 bases, J lost 0 bases, and 6 bases lay in between. Germline V lookup: CDR1 SGDLS, CDR2 YYNGEE. The CDR3 sequence is CASSVTDSGNTIYF. The CDR3 bases are TGTGCCAGCAGCGTGACGGACTCTGGAAACACCATATATTTT.

This chain joins TRBV3-1 and TRBJ1-1; tentatively, D is TRBD1 (6 bases). This CDR3 has 12 residues. V lost 4 bases, J lost 7 bases, and 10 bases lay in between. Germline V gene data show CDR1 as LGHDT and CDR2 as YNNKEL (reference sequence). CDR3 region: CASSPRGSEAFF. The CDR3 DNA reads TGTGCCAGCAGCCCTAGGGGGAGTGAAGCTTTCTTT.

This chain links TRBV29-1 with TRBJ2-5; 10 nucleotides agree with TRBD2. Unmatched junction bases numbered 12, after V lost 8 bases and J lost 9 bases. CDR1 SQVTM and CDR2 ANQGSEA come from the germline V gene. CDR3 length: 13 residues. Here the CDR3 reads CSLNPSGSAAQYF. As DNA, the CDR3 is TGCAGCCTAAACCCTAGCGGGAGCGCGGCCCAGTACTTC.

This clonotype was observed many times. The V and J genes are TRBV20-1 and TRBJ1-6; maybe TRBD1 (5 bases). Germline V gene sequence: CDR1 DFQATT, CDR2 SNEGSKA (reference sequence). The CDR3 is made up of 15 amino acids. Trimming stripped 1 base from V and 5 bases from J, with 12 bases between. CDR3 in amino acids: CSARGGDVNNSPLHF. The CDR3 DNA follows: TGCAGTGCTAGAGGGGGCGACGTCAATAATTCACCCCTCCACTTT.

This clonotype has only a few counts. The J gene is TRBJ2-1, the V gene TRBV12-3 or TRBV12-4; no definite D call. The CDR3 extends over 14 amino acids. Trimming took off 1 base at V and 8 bases at J, with 12 bases between the two ends. Here the CDR3 reads CASSLVPLLDEQFF. Written as DNA, the CDR3 is TGTGCCAGCAGTTTAGTGCCCCTTCTGGATGAGCAGTTCTTC.

A word on this clonotype: A much larger clone lies a single base off, so this may be a read error. The genes are TRBV7-8 and TRBJ1-3; a weak D match, TRBD1 (5 bases). The CDR3 consists of 14 residues. V shed 8 bases and J shed 2 bases, with 13 bases lying between them. Germline V gives CDR1 SGHVS, CDR2 FQNEAQ. CDR3 sequence reads: CASGLGTAGNTIYF. CDR3 nucleotides: TGTGCCAGCGGCCTGGGGACGGCTGGAAACACCATATATTTT.

The chain is built from TRBV7-8 and TRBJ2-3; 8 bases align to TRBD2. After removal of 1 base from V and 4 bases from J, the junction contained 4 bases not matched to a gene. The germline V gene encodes CDR1 SGHVS and CDR2 FQNEAQ. The CDR3 loop spans 15 amino acids. This chain's CDR3 is CASSLGSGSADTQYF. The CDR3 DNA is TGTGCCAGCAGCTTAGGGAGCGGGAGTGCAGATACGCAGTATTTT.

This clonotype was detected a few times. This chain connects TRBV3-1 to TRBJ2-1; D gene unclear. Germline values: CDR1 LGHDT, CDR2 YNNKEL (reference sequence). CDR3 length: 15 residues. Trimming took 1 base from V and 0 from J, leaving 7 bases between them. For the CDR3, the DNA is TGTGCCAGCAGCCAAGTACTGAGCTCCTACAATGAGCAGTTCTTC. Its translation: CASSQVLSSYNEQFF.

This clonotype was counted many times. This rearrangement joins TRBV13 to TRBJ2-3; 10 bases are a match to TRBD2. This CDR3 has 17 residues. V lost 3 bases and J lost 3; bases outside the gene matches: 9. Germline assignment: CDR1 PRHDT and CDR2 FYEKMQ (reference sequence). CDR3 region: CASSFRLAGVVTDTQYF. The CDR3 bases are TGTGCCAGCAGCTTCCGTCTAGCGGGAGTTGTGACAGATACGCAGTATTTT.

Notes on this clonotype: This clone may be a read error of a much larger clone one base away. The genes are TRBV5-1 and TRBJ1-6; 7 bases align to TRBD1. Germline V gene lookup returns CDR1 SGHRS and CDR2 YFSETQ. The length of the CDR3 is 15 residues. In DNA, the CDR3 is TGCGCCTGCAGCTTGCAGGGGGGAAATAATTCACCCCTCCACTTT. Protein sequence: CACSLQGGNNSPLHF.

This clonotype has just a few counts. The chain couples TRBV28 to TRBJ1-4, with 9 positions matching TRBD1. CDR1 is MDHEN and CDR2 is SYDVKM in the germline V gene. V lost 5 bases and J lost 7; bases outside the gene matches: 8. The CDR3 totals 15 residues. The CDR3 here is CASSPPGQGGEKLFF. The CDR3 DNA is TGTGCCAGCAGTCCACCGGGACAGGGAGGTGAAAAACTGTTTTTT. The full variable domain, its missing parts supplied by reference TRBV28 and TRBJ1-4, is DVKVTQSSRYLVKRTGEKVFLECVQDMDHENMFWYRQDPGLGLRLIYFSYDVKMKEKGDIPEGYSVSREKKERFSLILESASTNQTSMYLCASSPPGQGGEKLFFGSGTQLSVL.

This clonotype was seen only a few times. V usage is TRBV13 and J usage is TRBJ1-2; 8 nucleotides line up with TRBD1. This CDR3 comprises 14 residues. Germline trimming cut 5 bases from V and 5 bases from J; bases unmatched to any gene: 7. Germline-derived CDR1 and CDR2 are PRHDT and FYEKMQ (reference sequence). CDR3 sequence (DNA): TGTGCCAGCAGCCCACAGGGGGAGCGGTATGGCTACACCTTC. Amino acids: CASSPQGERYGYTF.

This clonotype came up a few times. This chain joins TRBV2 and TRBJ2-2; D might be TRBD2 (5 bases). The CDR3 extends over 12 amino acids. From germline, CDR1 is SNHLY and CDR2 FYNNEI. V was shortened by 7 bases and J by 5 bases, with 8 bases between the two germline ends. The CDR3 loop reads CASKRETGELFF. CDR3 nucleotides: TGTGCCAGCAAGAGGGAGACCGGGGAGCTGTTTTTT.

CDR3 in DNA: TGTGCCAGTTACCAGACAGGACGTGCTGAAGCTTTCTTT. Its translation: CASYQTGRAEAFF. This chain connects TRBV6-5 to TRBJ1-1, with D possibly matching TRBD1 (6 bases). The germline V and J ends were trimmed by 9 bases and 6 bases, with 17 bases remaining between them. Germline values: CDR1 MNHEY, CDR2 SVGAGI. This CDR3 has 13 residues.

This clonotype was counted only a few times. The V and J genes are TRBV12-3 or TRBV12-4 and TRBJ2-3, with TRBD2 matching over 7 bases. The J segment lost 2 bases and the V segment lost 5 bases, leaving 7 bases of the junction unmatched. This CDR3 is built from 15 residues. For the CDR3, the DNA is TGTGCCAGCAGTCATTCGGCGGGGGACACAGATACGCAGTATTTT. Translated, it gives CASSHSAGDTDTQYF.

This sequence joins TRBV5-5 and TRBJ1-3; D is uncertain. Germline CDR1 is SGHKS and CDR2 is YYEKEE (reference sequence). Trimming removed 1 base from V and 2 bases from J, with 16 bases in between. The CDR3 is 17 amino acids. This CDR3 is CASSLILAGSTGNTIYF. The CDR3 nucleotides are TGTGCCAGCAGCTTGATTTTGGCAGGATCGACTGGAAACACCATATATTTT.

The chain uses TRBV12-3 or TRBV12-4 and TRBJ2-5, with 7 bases aligning to TRBD1. V dropped 7 bases and J dropped 2; count of bases not matched to a gene: 10. This CDR3 comprises 15 residues. CDR3 region: CASTLGQAWQETQYF. CDR3 bases: TGTGCCAGCACCCTAGGACAGGCATGGCAAGAGACCCAGTACTTC.

The V call is TRBV5-1, the J call TRBJ1-3; the match to TRBD1 covers 8 bases. The CDR3 spans 16 residues. Germline V gene sequence: CDR1 SGHRS, CDR2 YFSETQ. V shed 4 bases, J shed 3 bases, and the junction held 9 bases outside the gene matches. CDR3 residues: CASSGGTGLFGNTIYF. DNA of the CDR3: TGCGCCAGCAGCGGGGGGACAGGCCTTTTTGGAAACACCATATATTTT.

The V call is TRBV13, the J call TRBJ1-2, with no clear D. V was clipped by 3 bases and J by 3 bases, with 5 bases between them. The CDR3 totals 12 residues. In germline, CDR1 is PRHDT, CDR2 FYEKMQ (reference sequence). The CDR3 sequence: CASSFADYGYTF. The CDR3, as DNA: TGTGCCAGCAGCTTTGCGGACTATGGCTACACCTTC.

Here the CDR3 reads CASSVAPMGTSGNTIYF. For the CDR3, the DNA is TGTGCCAGCAGCGTAGCCCCGATGGGGACATCTGGAAACACCATATATTTT. The chain has TRBV9 and TRBJ1-3; possibly TRBD1 for D (6 bases). Germline V lookup: CDR1 SGDLS, CDR2 YYNGEE. This CDR3 spans 17 amino acids. Trimming stripped 0 bases from V and 1 base from J, with 14 bases between.

This clonotype was seen repeatedly, ten times or more. The chain uses TRBV29-1 and TRBJ2-1; no definite D call. This CDR3 spans 14 amino acids. V lost 3 bases and J lost 3, with 12 bases in between. CDR1 is SQVTM, CDR2 ANQGSEA, per germline. The CDR3 nucleotides are TGCAGCGTTGATTCGGCTAGATACTACAATGAGCAGTTCTTC. Amino acids: CSVDSARYYNEQFF.

This clonotype was seen many times. This chain connects TRBV6-1 to TRBJ2-3, with 10 bases identical to TRBD2. The V and J ends lost 10 bases and 9 bases, in that order; junction bases with no gene match: 7. The germline V gene has CDR1 MNHNS and CDR2 SASEGT. The CDR3 is 12 residues long. CDR3 in amino acids: CATAGTSETQYF. The CDR3 DNA reads TGTGCCACCGCGGGGACTAGCGAAACGCAGTATTTT.